Below are 26 T cell receptor beta chains sequenced from a single sample in a study of cytomegalovirus exposure and HLA in healthy donors. The PCR made use of 60 Vbeta and 13 Jbeta primers. Sequencing used immunoSEQ multiplex PCR; TCRdb keeps in-frame clones, though not all of them. The profile covers 180,000 or so clones, with 82% appearing a single time and roughly 1.5% taken by the ten largest. Sequenced sample: PBMCs. All receptors derive from a male donor in good health and CMV-seronegative.

CDR3 loop: CASSPAGGLAGGRTDTQYF. CDR3 in DNA: TGTGCCAGCAGCCCCGCAGGGGGACTAGCGGGAGGGAGGACAGATACGCAGTATTTT. The genes are TRBV11-2 and TRBJ2-3; 16 bases line up with TRBD2. Germline CDR1 and CDR2: SGHAT and FQNNGV. Germline trimming cut 5 bases from V and 3 bases from J; bases unmatched to any gene: 11. This CDR3 has 19 residues. Filled out from reference TRBV11-2 and TRBJ2-3, the complete variable domain reads EAGVAQSPRYKIIEKRQSVAFWCNPISGHATLYWYQQILGQGPKLLIQFQNNGVVDDSQLPKDRFSAERLKGVDSTLKIQPAKLEDSAVYLCASSPAGGLAGGRTDTQYFGPGTRLTVL.

This chain uses TRBV10-3 with TRBJ2-2; possibly TRBD1 for D (6 bases). V was clipped by 0 bases and J by 6 bases, with 8 bases between them. Germline V gives CDR1 ENHRY, CDR2 SYGVKD. This CDR3 comprises 14 residues. Here the CDR3 DNA reads TGTGCCATCAGTGAGTCGGGGGCCGCCGGGGAGCTGTTTTTT. Encoded protein: CAISESGAAGELFF.

CDR3 coding DNA: TGTGCCAGCAGACCACAGGAATATAATTCACCCCTCCACTTT. Its translation: CASRPQEYNSPLHF. The V call is TRBV6-5, the J call TRBJ1-6; perhaps TRBD1 as D (5 bases). V was shortened by 6 bases and J by 4 bases, with 10 bases between the two germline ends. The germline V gene encodes CDR1 MNHEY and CDR2 SVGAGI. There are 14 residues in the CDR3.

The rearrangement links TRBV5-1 to TRBJ1-1; TRBD1 matches 8 bases. Trimming at V came to 4 bases and at J to 1 base, leaving 9 bases not matched to a gene. CDR1 and CDR2 from the germline V gene are SGHRS and YFSETQ. The CDR3 length is 16 residues. CDR3 in DNA: TGCGCCAGCAGCCTCGGGACAGGCCGAGGGAACACTGAAGCTTTCTTT. Translation: CASSLGTGRGNTEAFF.

This clone came up a few times. This chain connects TRBV2 to TRBJ2-7; 7 nucleotides agree with TRBD1. Unmatched junction bases numbered 9, after V lost 8 bases and J lost 2 bases. The V gene's germline CDR1 is SNHLY and CDR2 FYNNEI. The CDR3 extends over 14 amino acids. CDR3 region: CASPGGPGTYEQYF. The DNA for the CDR3 is TGTGCCAGCCCAGGGGGTCCGGGAACCTACGAGCAGTACTTC.

Details on this clone: One end of the junction varies from germline; a read error may be responsible. The chain uses TRBV7-9 and TRBJ1-1; 10 bases align to TRBD1. The germline V gene has CDR1 SEHNR and CDR2 FQNEAQ (reference sequence). The CDR3 has 17 amino acids. The CDR3 region is CSSRLSPGQGPNTEAFF. The CDR3 region has the DNA TGTTCCAGCAGGTTGAGTCCGGGACAGGGGCCGAACACTGAAGCTTTCTTT.

The chain couples TRBV27 to TRBJ2-1; 11 positions match TRBD2. V lost 7 bases to trimming and J lost 7 bases; unmatched junction nucleotides: 12. There are 16 residues in the CDR3. The germline gives CDR1 MNHEY, CDR2 SMNVEV (reference sequence). The CDR3 is CASTKGWGLAENEQFF. The CDR3 DNA reads TGTGCCAGCACTAAGGGATGGGGACTAGCGGAAAATGAGCAGTTCTTC.

This clone has a single count. V is TRBV9 and J is TRBJ1-2; D not certain. Per the germline V gene, CDR1 is SGDLS and CDR2 is YYNGEE. V gave up 6 bases and J gave up 3 bases, with 6 bases separating them. CDR3 length: 11 amino acids. The CDR3 region is CASNDYYGYTF. CDR3 bases: TGTGCCAGCAATGACTACTATGGCTACACCTTC.

V and J are TRBV5-6 and TRBJ1-5; 7 bases fit TRBD1. Germline V gene sequence: CDR1 SGHDT, CDR2 YYEEEE. V shed 4 bases, J shed 7 bases, and the junction held 11 bases outside the gene matches. CDR3 length: 15 residues. The CDR3 DNA reads TGTGCCAGCAGCCCAAGGGGTGACAGGGTGCAGCCCCAGCATTTT. Translating it yields CASSPRGDRVQPQHF.

The chain combines TRBV5-1 with TRBJ2-2; TRBD1 matches at 8 bases. The CDR3 loop spans 17 amino acids. Per the germline V gene, CDR1 is SGHRS and CDR2 is YFSETQ. The J segment lost 3 bases and the V segment lost 0 bases, leaving 7 bases of the junction unmatched. The CDR3 coding sequence is TGCGCCAGCAGCTTGGGCCCTACGACAGGGGACACCGGGGAGCTGTTTTTT. It codes for CASSLGPTTGDTGELFF.

V usage is TRBV19 and J usage is TRBJ1-1; no definite D call. The CDR3 covers 13 residues. V lost 10 bases to trimming and J lost 0 bases, with 12 bases between them. Germline values: CDR1 LNHDA, CDR2 SQIVND (reference sequence). Here the CDR3 DNA reads TGTGCCACCCGCCGGGGTATGAACACTGAAGCTTTCTTT. It encodes CATRRGMNTEAFF.

The chain recombines TRBV5-1 with TRBJ2-5; 12 nucleotides line up with TRBD1. The V and J ends lost 4 bases and 4 bases, in that order; junction bases with no gene match: 5. The length of the CDR3 is 15 residues. Germline loops: CDR1 SGHRS, CDR2 YFSETQ. Here the CDR3 DNA reads TGCGCCAGCAGCAGGGGGACAGGGGGCCTAGAGACCCAGTACTTC. Its translation: CASSRGTGGLETQYF.

The V call is TRBV30, the J call TRBJ2-7; 11 nucleotides line up with TRBD2. Trimming removed 2 bases from V and 6 bases from J; junction bases left unmatched: 6. The CDR3 is 14 amino acids. Per germline, CDR1 GTSNPN and CDR2 SVGIG (reference sequence). For the CDR3, the DNA is TGTGCCTGGAGTTTAGCGGGAGGGCCAGGCGAGCAGTACTTC. Its translation: CAWSLAGGPGEQYF. Supplemented by reference TRBV30 and TRBJ2-7, the full variable domain reads SQTIHQWPATLVQPVGSPLSLECTVEGTSNPNLYWYRQAAGRGLQLLFYSVGIGQISSEVPQNLSASRPQDRQFILSSKKLLLSDSGFYLCAWSLAGGPGEQYFGPGTRLTVT.

This clone turned up a few times. The chain couples TRBV4-1 to TRBJ2-1, with D perhaps TRBD2 (6 bases). CDR1 MGHRA and CDR2 YSYEKL come from the germline V gene. CDR3 length: 15 residues. V lost 4 bases and J lost 4, with 14 bases in between. CDR3 bases: TGCGCCAGCAGCCCCTCACTAGCTTCGTACAATGAGCAGTTCTTC. Its protein is CASSPSLASYNEQFF.

In this sample, this clone turned up a few times. The chain uses TRBV6-5 and TRBJ2-7; TRBD2 is a possible D gene (5 bases). Germline V CDR1 and CDR2: MNHEY, SVGAGI. The CDR3 has 15 residues. Trimming left V 7 bases short and J 0 bases short, with 16 bases between. The CDR3 is CASTPPGGSSYEQYF. In DNA form, the CDR3 reads TGTGCCAGCACCCCCCCAGGAGGTAGCTCCTACGAGCAGTACTTC.

The J gene is TRBJ1-2, the V gene TRBV28; D unclear. Germline V gene data show CDR1 as MDHEN and CDR2 as SYDVKM. V lost 2 bases and J 2 bases, leaving 12 bases between the germline ends. The length of the CDR3 is 15 residues. CDR3 DNA sequence: TGTGCCAGCAGTTTACCGTGGACGGGGAACTATGGCTACACCTTC. Its protein product is CASSLPWTGNYGYTF.

V is TRBV18 and J is TRBJ2-7; 7 nucleotides line up with TRBD1. This CDR3 region has 13 residues. V was pared by 5 bases and J by 1 base, with 2 bases of the junction left unmatched. CDR1 and CDR2 from the germline V gene are KGHSH and LQKENI. The CDR3: CASSRQGSYEQYF. DNA of the CDR3: TGTGCCAGCTCAAGACAGGGTTCCTACGAGCAGTACTTC.

The chain recombines TRBV7-9 with TRBJ2-7, with D uncertain. The V gene's germline CDR1 is SEHNR and CDR2 FQNEAQ (reference sequence). The length of the CDR3 is 12 residues. CDR3 in amino acids: CSTGTLLPEQYF. CDR3 DNA sequence: TGTTCCACTGGCACCCTTCTTCCCGAGCAGTACTTC.

The chain recombines TRBV5-1 with TRBJ2-7; D gene ambiguous. Germline V CDR1 and CDR2: SGHRS, YFSETQ. V was cut by 0 bases and J by 5 bases, with 9 bases left in between. The CDR3 extends over 13 amino acids. The CDR3 coding sequence is TGCGCCAGCAGCTTGGGCCAAGCCCACGAGCAGTACTTC. It yields the protein CASSLGQAHEQYF.

The V call is TRBV4-1, the J call TRBJ2-5; D unclear. Trimming left V 0 bases short and J 1 base short, with 6 bases between. Germline V gene data show CDR1 as MGHRA and CDR2 as YSYEKL. The CDR3 is 14 residues long. CDR3 loop: CASSQDGSQETQYF. CDR3 bases: TGCGCCAGCAGCCAAGATGGCAGCCAAGAGACCCAGTACTTC.

The chain joins TRBV14 to TRBJ2-2, with 8 positions matching TRBD1. Trimming at V came to 5 bases and at J to 4 bases, leaving 3 bases not matched to a gene. CDR1 is SGHDN, CDR2 FVKESK, per germline. The CDR3 covers 14 residues. This chain's CDR3 is CASSWTGLTGELFF. The DNA of the CDR3 is TGTGCCAGCAGCTGGACAGGGCTCACCGGGGAGCTGTTTTTT.

The rearrangement uses TRBV5-1 and TRBJ2-7; 11 bases are shared with TRBD2. Germline values: CDR1 SGHRS, CDR2 YFSETQ. The CDR3 is 15 residues long. J was trimmed by 3 bases and V by 0 bases; bases with no gene match: 2. In nucleotides, the CDR3 is TGCGCCAGCAGCTTGGAGGGGACTAGCGGCTACGAGCAGTACTTC. It is translated as CASSLEGTSGYEQYF.

This clone appeared a single time. The chain uses TRBV5-4 and TRBJ2-7; D possibly corresponds to TRBD2 (5 bases). The germline V and J ends were trimmed by 0 bases and 1 base, with 5 bases remaining between them. Germline lookup yields CDR1 SGHNT and CDR2 YYREEE (reference sequence). There are 13 residues in the CDR3. CDR3 in DNA: TGTGCCAGCAGCTTGGCGGGATCCTACGAGCAGTACTTC. Amino acids: CASSLAGSYEQYF. The variable domain in full, with the rest retrieved from reference TRBV5-4 and TRBJ2-7, is ETGVTQSPTHLIKTRGQQVTLRCSSQSGHNTVSWYQQALGQGPQFIFQYYREEENGRGNFPPRFSGLQFPNYSSELNVNALELDDSALYLCASSLAGSYEQYFGPGTRLTVT.

The rearrangement uses TRBV7-3 and TRBJ2-1; 10 bases match TRBD1. Germline assignment: CDR1 SGHTA and CDR2 FQGTGA. V lost 5 bases to trimming and J lost 4 bases; unmatched junction nucleotides: 5. The CDR3 has 15 residues. The CDR3 coding sequence is TGTGCCAGCAGCGGGGGACAGGGGACATACAATGAGCAGTTCTTC. Protein: CASSGGQGTYNEQFF.

This clone was recorded only once. The CDR3 reads CASYKTSSSYNEQFF. CDR3 in DNA: TGTGCCAGCTACAAGACTAGCAGCTCCTACAATGAGCAGTTCTTC. The genes are TRBV5-4 and TRBJ2-1; TRBD2 agrees at 7 bases. This CDR3 has 15 residues. Per the germline V gene, CDR1 is SGHNT and CDR2 is YYREEE (reference sequence). V trimming: 7 bases; J trimming: 0 bases; junction bases outside the gene matches: 7.

This clone was counted once. The gene calls are TRBV5-8 and TRBJ1-4; no definite D call. CDR1 and CDR2 from the germline V gene are SGHTS and YDEGEE. The CDR3 spans 14 residues. Trimming took off 0 bases at V and 6 bases at J, with 9 bases between the two ends. In DNA form, the CDR3 reads TGTGCCAGCAGCTTGGCTGGCCCAGATGAAAAACTGTTTTTT. Translation gives CASSLAGPDEKLFF.